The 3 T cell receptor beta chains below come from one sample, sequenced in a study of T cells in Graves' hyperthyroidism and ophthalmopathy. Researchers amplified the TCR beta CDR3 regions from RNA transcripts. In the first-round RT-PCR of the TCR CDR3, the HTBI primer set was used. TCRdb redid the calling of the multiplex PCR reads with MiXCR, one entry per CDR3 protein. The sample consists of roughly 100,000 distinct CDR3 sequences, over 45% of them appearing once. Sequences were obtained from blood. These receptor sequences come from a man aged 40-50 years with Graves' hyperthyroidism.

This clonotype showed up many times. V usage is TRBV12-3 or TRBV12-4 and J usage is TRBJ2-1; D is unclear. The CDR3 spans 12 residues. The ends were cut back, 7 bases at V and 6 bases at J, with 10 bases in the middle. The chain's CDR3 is CASTPSVNEQFF. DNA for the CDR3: TGTGCCAGCACCCCTTCTGTCAATGAGCAGTTCTTC.

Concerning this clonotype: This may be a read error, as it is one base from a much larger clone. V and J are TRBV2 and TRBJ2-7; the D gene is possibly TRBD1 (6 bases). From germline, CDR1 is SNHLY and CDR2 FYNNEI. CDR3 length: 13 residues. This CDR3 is CASSLDSIEERYF. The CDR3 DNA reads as TGTGCCAGCAGTTTGGACAGCATCGAGGAGCGGTACTTC.

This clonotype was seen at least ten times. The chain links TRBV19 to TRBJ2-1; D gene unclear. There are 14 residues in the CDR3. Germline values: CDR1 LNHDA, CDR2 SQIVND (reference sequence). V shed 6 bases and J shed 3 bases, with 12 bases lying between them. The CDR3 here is CASRSIFGYNEQFF. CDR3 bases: TGTGCCAGTAGATCGATATTCGGCTACAATGAGCAGTTCTTC.